This TCR beta chain was recovered during a study of blood T cell repertoires in COVID-19. Study at large: Sites across the United States, Italy and Spain contributed samples from acute and convalescent COVID-19. The cDNA or gDNA used as material had been derived from T cells, B-cell-depleted T cells, or PBMCs.

Per the authors' pipeline: How many nucleated cells were present was estimated from reference gene primer amplification. Sequencing was performed with immunoSEQ multiplex PCR; in TCRdb, only in-frame clones are kept and a portion is missing. The D gene and trimming were derived from the DNA, and the V and J assignments and clone size from that table. The data contain about 61,000 clones, roughly 90% of them singletons. V lost 9 bases and J lost 3, with 13 bases in between. Germline loops: CDR1 KGHDR, CDR2 SFDVKD. This CDR3 contains 13 residues. The sequence derives from a woman in her forties or fifties with active or convalescent COVID-19. The chain joins TRBV24-1 to TRBJ2-5, with a tentative D call TRBD1 (5 bases). Sequencing used peripheral blood. CDR3 protein: CATADSPEETQYF. CDR3 nucleotide sequence: TGTGCCACCGCCGACAGCCCGGAAGAGACCCAGTACTTC.